The present TCR beta chain was sequenced within a study of OX40 agonist ivuxolimab in advanced cancers. Germline lookup yields CDR1 SNHLY and CDR2 FYNNEI. This CDR3 has 16 amino acids. Regarding this clone: Its ends do not fully match the called genes, so a read error is possible.

This table comes from immunoSEQ multiplex PCR, and its TCRdb copy is limited to in-frame clones, with some not included. The sample consists of tens of thousands of clones, around 90% of them appearing once. The TCR was taken from an adult with an advanced solid tumor such as melanoma, head and neck, liver or kidney cancer. The source material was CD4+ or CD8+ T cells sorted from blood, sampled in a trial of the OX40 agonist ivuxolimab. V and J are TRBV2 and TRBJ2-2; TRBD2 agrees at 10 bases. DNA for the CDR3: TGTGCCAGCAGGGTACATAGCGGGAGGACCACCGGAGAGCTGTTTTTT. It specifies CASRVHSGRTTGELFF.